This T cell receptor beta chain stems from a study of blood T cell repertoires in COVID-19. In the study overall: COVID-19 samples from acute and convalescent phases originated in the United States, Italy and Spain. PBMCs, B-cell-depleted T cells, or T cells were the source of the cDNA or gDNA that made up the material.

Clones were read by immunoSEQ multiplex PCR, and TCRdb kept only the in-frame ones, dropping some. The table shows a few hundred thousand clones, with about 86% occurring only once. The CDR3 runs to 15 residues. V was cut by 0 bases and J by 5 bases, with 12 bases left in between. Germline V lookup: CDR1 SGHVS, CDR2 FNYEAQ. The age range of participants was about 18 to 89 years, with residence in roughly 25 US areas. The clonotype originates from a woman in her forties with acute COVID-19. The specimen was PBMCs or T cells enriched from blood (not recorded which). This sequence joins TRBV7-6 and TRBJ2-3, with D possibly TRBD2 on 6 matching bases. This CDR3 reads CASSLADGSGDTQYF. The CDR3 DNA reads as TGTGCCAGCAGCTTAGCTGATGGTAGCGGAGATACGCAGTATTTT.